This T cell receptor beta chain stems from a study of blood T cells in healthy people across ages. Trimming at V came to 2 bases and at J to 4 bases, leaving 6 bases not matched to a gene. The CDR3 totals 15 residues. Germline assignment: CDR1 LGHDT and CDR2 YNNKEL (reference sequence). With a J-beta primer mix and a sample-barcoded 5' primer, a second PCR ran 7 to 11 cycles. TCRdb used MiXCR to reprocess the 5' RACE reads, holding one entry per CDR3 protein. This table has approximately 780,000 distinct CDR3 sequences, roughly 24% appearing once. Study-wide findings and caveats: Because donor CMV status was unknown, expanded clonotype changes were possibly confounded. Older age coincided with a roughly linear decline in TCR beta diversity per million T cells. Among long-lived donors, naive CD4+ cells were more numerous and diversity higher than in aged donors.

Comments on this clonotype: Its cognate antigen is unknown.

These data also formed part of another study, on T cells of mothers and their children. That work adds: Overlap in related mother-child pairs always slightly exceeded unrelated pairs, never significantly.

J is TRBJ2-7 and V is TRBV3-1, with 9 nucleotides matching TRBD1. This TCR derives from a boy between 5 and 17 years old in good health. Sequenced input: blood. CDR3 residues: CASSQQGQGFYEQYF. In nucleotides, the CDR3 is TGTGCCAGCAGCCAACAAGGACAGGGGTTTTACGAGCAGTACTTC.